This T cell receptor (beta chain) was sequenced for a study of cytomegalovirus exposure and HLA in healthy donors. The PCR contained 60 Vbeta and 13 Jbeta primers. The table came from immunoSEQ multiplex PCR; TCRdb's copy has only in-frame clones and leaves some out. This repertoire shows approximately 100,000 clones, about 80% found once; its top ten account for about 2%. This CDR3 is 11 amino acids long. The V end lost 5 bases, the J end lost 5 bases, and 9 bases lay between the germline ends. Germline CDR1 and CDR2: DFQATT and SNEGSKA (reference sequence). Specimen: PBMCs. The genes are TRBV20-1 and TRBJ2-5; D unclear. The receptor comes from a human donor in good health. CDR3 protein: CSAALRETQYF. The CDR3 DNA follows: TGCAGTGCTGCCCTCCGGGAGACCCAGTACTTC.